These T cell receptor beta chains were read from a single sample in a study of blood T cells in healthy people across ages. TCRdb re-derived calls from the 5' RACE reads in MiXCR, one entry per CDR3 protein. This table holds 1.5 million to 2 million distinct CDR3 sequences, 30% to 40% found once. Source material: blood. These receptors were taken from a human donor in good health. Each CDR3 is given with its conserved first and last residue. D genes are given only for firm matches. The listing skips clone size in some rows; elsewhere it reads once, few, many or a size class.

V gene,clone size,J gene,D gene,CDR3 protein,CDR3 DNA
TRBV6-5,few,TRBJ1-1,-,CASSSGSRDTEAFF,TGTGCCAGCAGTTCAGGATCTCGGGACACTGAAGCTTTCTTT
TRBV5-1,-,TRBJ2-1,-,CASSSDSTYNEQFF,TGCGCCAGCAGCTCGGACAGCACCTACAATGAGCAGTTCTTC
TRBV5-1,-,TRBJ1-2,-,CASSPYPRGQGGYTF,TGCGCCAGCAGCCCGTACCCACGGGGCCAGGGTGGCTACACCTTC
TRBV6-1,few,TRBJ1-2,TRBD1,CASGQGRINYGYTF,TGTGCCAGCGGACAGGGCAGAATTAACTATGGCTACACCTTC
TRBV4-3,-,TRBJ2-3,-,CTSSQIGDTDFTDTQYF,TGCACCAGCAGCCAAATTGGGGACACGGACTTCACAGATACGCAGTATTTT
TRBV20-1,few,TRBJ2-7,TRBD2,CSARSGGLSYEQYF,TGCAGTGCTAGGAGCGGGGGCCTCTCCTACGAGCAGTACTTC
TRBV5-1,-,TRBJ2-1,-,CASSRGPSDNEQFF,TGCGCCAGCAGCAGGGGACCATCCGACAATGAGCAGTTCTTC
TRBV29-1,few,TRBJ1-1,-,CSAQGYGTEAFF,TGCAGCGCGCAGGGTTATGGCACTGAAGCTTTCTTT
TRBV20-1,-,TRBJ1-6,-,CSALVGSSYNSPLHF,TGCAGTGCCCTGGTGGGGAGCTCCTATAATTCACCCCTCCACTTT
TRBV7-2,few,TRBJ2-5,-,CASSPYGQPGRTQYF,TGTGCCAGCAGCCCTTATGGGCAGCCCGGGAGGACCCAGTACTTC
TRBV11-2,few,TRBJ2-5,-,CASSLEGWWLQETQYF,TGTGCCAGCAGCTTAGAGGGTTGGTGGCTTCAAGAGACCCAGTACTTC
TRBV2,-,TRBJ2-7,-,CASSLLGLAYEQYF,TGTGCCAGCTCACTACTAGGGCTCGCCTACGAGCAGTACTTC
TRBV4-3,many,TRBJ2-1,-,CASSQDTSRNEQFF,TGCGCCAGCAGCCAAGATACTAGTCGCAATGAGCAGTTCTTC
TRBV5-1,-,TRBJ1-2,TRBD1,CASSKEGQGLDYGYTF,TGCGCCAGCAGCAAGGAAGGACAGGGTTTGGACTATGGCTACACCTTC
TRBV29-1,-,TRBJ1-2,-,CSVGTYTF,TGCAGCGTGGGGACCTACACCTTC
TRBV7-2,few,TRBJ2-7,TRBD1,CASSSQDRAFEQYF,TGTGCCAGCAGCTCGCAGGACAGGGCATTCGAGCAGTACTTC
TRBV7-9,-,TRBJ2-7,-,CASSFVGKGYEQYF,TGTGCCAGCAGCTTCGTAGGGAAAGGCTACGAGCAGTACTTC
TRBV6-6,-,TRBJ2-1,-,CASSFSTASSYNEQFF,TGTGCCAGCAGTTTCTCCACAGCTAGCTCCTACAATGAGCAGTTCTTC
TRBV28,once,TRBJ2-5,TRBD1,CASNLDRGQETQYF,TGTGCCAGCAACCTGGACAGGGGCCAAGAGACCCAGTACTTC
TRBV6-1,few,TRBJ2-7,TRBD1,CASSQSWTGVYEQYF,TGTGCCAGCAGCCAATCCTGGACAGGGGTGTACGAGCAGTACTTC
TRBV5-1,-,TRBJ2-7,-,CASSLTGKDEQYF,TGCGCCAGCAGCTTAACAGGGAAGGACGAGCAGTACTTC
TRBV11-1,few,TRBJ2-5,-,CASSPDPGLQETQYF,TGTGCCAGCAGCCCCGACCCCGGTCTACAAGAGACCCAGTACTTC
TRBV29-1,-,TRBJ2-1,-,CSAADPGRKHNEQFF,TGCAGCGCTGCCGACCCGGGACGGAAACACAATGAGCAGTTCTTC
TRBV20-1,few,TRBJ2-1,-,CSARWGSSYNEQFF,TGCAGTGCTAGATGGGGTAGCTCCTACAATGAGCAGTTCTTC
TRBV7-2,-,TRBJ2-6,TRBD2,CASSGSGLVAEQDF,TGTGCCAGCAGCGGCTCGGGACTAGTTGCCGAGCAGGACTTC
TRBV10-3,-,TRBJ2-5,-,CAISESGLLGEETQYF,TGTGCCATCAGTGAGTCGGGCCTTCTGGGAGAGGAGACCCAGTACTTC
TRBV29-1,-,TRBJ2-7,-,CSVEGAPDEQYF,TGCAGCGTTGAAGGGGCTCCCGACGAGCAGTACTTC
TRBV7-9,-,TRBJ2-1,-,CASSSLASAYNEQFF,TGTGCCAGCAGCTCTCTAGCGAGTGCCTACAATGAGCAGTTCTTC
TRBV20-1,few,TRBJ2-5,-,CSAMIGRETQYF,TGCAGTGCTATGATCGGTCGAGAGACCCAGTACTTC
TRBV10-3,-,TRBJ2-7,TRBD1,CAISQTGGNEQYF,TGTGCCATCAGCCAGACAGGGGGCAACGAGCAGTACTTC
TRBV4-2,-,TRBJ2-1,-,CASSQDMRANEQFF,TGTGCCAGCAGCCAAGACATGCGGGCTAATGAGCAGTTCTTC
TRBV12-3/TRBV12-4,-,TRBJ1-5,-,CASESRRGQPQHF,TGTGCCAGCGAGAGTCGAAGGGGTCAGCCCCAGCATTTT
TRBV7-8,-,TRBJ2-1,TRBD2,CASSAAGALDNEQFF,TGTGCCAGCAGCGCAGCGGGGGCCTTGGACAATGAGCAGTTCTTC
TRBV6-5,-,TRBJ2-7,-,CASGRYAGGSYEQYF,TGTGCCAGCGGTCGTTATGCTGGGGGCTCCTACGAGCAGTACTTC
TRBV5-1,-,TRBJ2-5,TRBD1,CASSSGQTEVTQYF,TGCGCCAGCAGCTCGGGACAGACCGAGGTGACCCAGTACTTC
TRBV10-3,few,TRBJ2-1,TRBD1,CAIRGTGSSYNEQFF,TGTGCCATCAGGGGGACAGGTAGCTCCTACAATGAGCAGTTCTTC
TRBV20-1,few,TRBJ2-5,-,CSARGTIRGMETQYF,TGCAGTGCTAGAGGGACTATACGAGGCATGGAGACCCAGTACTTC
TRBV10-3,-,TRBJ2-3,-,CAINPEGADTQYF,TGTGCCATCAACCCCGAGGGGGCAGATACGCAGTATTTT
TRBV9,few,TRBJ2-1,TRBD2,CASSPTSGGVFF,TGTGCCAGCAGCCCGACTAGCGGGGGTGTGTTCTTC
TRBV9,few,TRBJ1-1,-,CASSVAPVHDRPENTEAFF,TGTGCCAGCAGCGTAGCCCCCGTCCATGACAGGCCAGAGAACACTGAAGCTTTCTTT
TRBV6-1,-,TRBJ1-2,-,CASSEAEGAGYTF,TGTGCCAGCAGTGAAGCCGAAGGGGCTGGCTACACCTTC
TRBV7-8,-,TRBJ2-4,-,CASSLGLSKNIQYF,TGTGCCAGCAGCTTAGGGCTGTCCAAAAACATTCAGTACTTC
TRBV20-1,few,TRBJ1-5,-,CSAFGAGSQPQHF,TGCAGTGCTTTTGGAGCCGGGAGTCAGCCCCAGCATTTT
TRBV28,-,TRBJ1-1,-,CASSPPDRGHSFF,TGTGCCAGCAGTCCCCCAGATCGGGGACATTCTTTCTTT
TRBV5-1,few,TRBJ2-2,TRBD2,CASSLGTSGENTGELFF,TGCGCCAGCAGCTTGGGGACTAGCGGGGAAAACACCGGGGAGCTGTTTTTT
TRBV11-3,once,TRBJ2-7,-,CASSPRESLRCSYEQYF,TGTGCCAGCAGCCCCAGAGAGTCACTGAGGTGCTCCTACGAGCAGTACTTC
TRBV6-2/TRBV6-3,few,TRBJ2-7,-,CASSYVGRGPSYEQYF,TGTGCCAGCAGTTACGTCGGGCGGGGGCCTTCCTACGAGCAGTACTTC
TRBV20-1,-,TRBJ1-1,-,CSAREGIEAFF,TGCAGTGCTAGGGAGGGGATTGAAGCTTTCTTT
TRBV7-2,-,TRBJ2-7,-,CASSPTVVYEQYF,TGTGCCAGCAGCCCCACAGTTGTCTACGAGCAGTACTTC
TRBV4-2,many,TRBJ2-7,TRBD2,CASSQWSSGGTYEQYF,TGTGCCAGCAGCCAATGGAGCAGCGGGGGGACCTACGAGCAGTACTTC
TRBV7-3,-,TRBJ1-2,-,CASSTGLANYGYTF,TGTGCCAGCAGCACCGGGTTAGCTAACTATGGCTACACCTTC
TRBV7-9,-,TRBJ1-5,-,CASSLEGPGRVYQPQHF,TGTGCCAGCAGCTTGGAAGGGCCCGGCAGGGTTTACCAGCCCCAGCATTTT
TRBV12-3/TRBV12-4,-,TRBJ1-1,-,CASSSADMNTEAFF,TGTGCCAGCAGTTCCGCTGACATGAACACTGAAGCTTTCTTT
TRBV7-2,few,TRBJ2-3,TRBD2,CASSRGETDTQYF,TGTGCCAGCAGCCGGGGGGAGACAGATACGCAGTATTTT
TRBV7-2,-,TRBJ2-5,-,CASSFGMGEETQYF,TGTGCCAGCAGCTTCGGGATGGGCGAAGAGACCCAGTACTTC
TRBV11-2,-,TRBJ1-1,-,CASSPYSSGTQEAFF,TGTGCCAGCAGTCCTTACTCATCGGGCACACAAGAAGCTTTCTTT
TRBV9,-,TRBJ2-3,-,CASSAGGGGYTDTQYF,TGTGCCAGCAGCGCGGGAGGAGGGGGGTACACAGATACGCAGTATTTT
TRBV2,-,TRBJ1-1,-,CASPTGAMNTGAFF,TGTGCCAGCCCGACAGGAGCTATGAACACTGGAGCTTTCTTT